This passage covers 24 T cell receptor beta chains from one sample sequenced in a study of persistence of HIV-infected CD4 T cells. These receptors' targets are unknown. This was the immunoSEQ version 4 assay in survey mode. Only in-frame clones appear in the TCRdb table, and some are missing; sequencing was by immunoSEQ multiplex PCR. The sample records about 64,000 clones, 65% to 80% being singletons. The stimulus was an HIV-1 Gag 15-mer peptide pool, approximately 0.93 ug/peptide/mL. CD40L/CD69 double-negative CD45RO-high memory CD4+ T cells were collected. This material consisted of CD4+ T cells sorted from PBMCs after approximately 19-hour stimulation, taken from a patient who received antiretroviral therapy. These TCRs come from an adult man with HIV who was CMV-seropositive.

The V gene is TRBV9, the J gene TRBJ2-3, with 10 bases fitting TRBD2. The CDR3 runs to 16 residues. CDR1 is SGDLS and CDR2 is YYNGEE in the germline V gene. Trimming took 0 bases from V and 4 from J; bases not matched to a gene: 5. The CDR3 loop is CASSVGVAGGSDTQYF. The CDR3 DNA follows: TGTGCCAGCAGCGTAGGGGTAGCGGGGGGCTCAGATACGCAGTATTTT.

There are many counts of this clone. CDR3 sequence (DNA): TGTGCCAGCAGAACCCTTTCTCCGGGAGGACAGCCCCAGCATTTT. Translation: CASRTLSPGGQPQHF. This sequence joins TRBV28 and TRBJ1-5; no firm D call. V was shortened by 6 bases and J by 7 bases, with 19 bases between the two germline ends. CDR1 and CDR2 from the germline V gene are MDHEN and SYDVKM. The CDR3 has 15 residues.

The chain is built from TRBV18 and TRBJ2-7; 12 bases line up with TRBD1. This CDR3 is built from 16 residues. Looked up from germline, CDR1 is KGHSH and CDR2 is LQKENI. The ends lost 3 bases at V and 6 bases at J; junction bases unmatched: 9. CDR3 nucleotide sequence: TGTGCCAGCTCACCGCGGGACAGGGGGCGCGATGGCGAGCAGTACTTC. Translated, it gives CASSPRDRGRDGEQYF.

This clone is medium-sized. The chain couples TRBV2 to TRBJ2-7; TRBD1 agrees at 9 bases. The CDR3 is made up of 12 amino acids. V lost 8 bases and J lost 5; bases outside the gene matches: 4. The germline V gene encodes CDR1 SNHLY and CDR2 FYNNEI. The CDR3: CASEGQGNEQYF. DNA of the CDR3: TGTGCCAGCGAGGGACAGGGCAACGAGCAGTACTTC.

This chain uses TRBV10-1 with TRBJ2-2; perhaps TRBD2 as D (5 bases). The germline gives CDR1 WNHNN, CDR2 SYGVQD (reference sequence). V gave up 3 bases and J gave up 2 bases, with 10 bases separating them. This CDR3 has 15 residues. In DNA, the CDR3 is TGCGCCAGCAGTGACGGGGTGGGAAACACCGGGGAGCTGTTTTTT. Protein: CASSDGVGNTGELFF.

The genes are TRBV5-1 and TRBJ2-6; D unclear. The CDR3 sequence is 17 residues long. CDR1 and CDR2 (germline): SGHRS, YFSETQ. V was clipped by 2 bases and J by 4 bases, with 16 bases between them. The CDR3 protein is CASSFSPPTRGANVLTF. The CDR3 DNA reads as TGCGCCAGCAGCTTCTCACCACCGACGCGGGGGGCCAACGTCCTGACTTTC.

The chain combines TRBV19 with TRBJ1-5, with D perhaps matching TRBD1 (6 bases). The CDR3 contains 14 residues. Trimming stripped 7 bases from V and 7 bases from J, with 17 bases between. The germline gives CDR1 LNHDA, CDR2 SQIVND (reference sequence). CDR3 in DNA: TGTGCCAGTAAGGGTAGACAGGTCCTCCAGCCCCAGCATTTT. Its protein product is CASKGRQVLQPQHF.

The V gene is TRBV4-2, the J gene TRBJ1-4; a weak D match, TRBD1 (6 bases). The V gene's germline CDR1 is LGHNA and CDR2 YNFKEQ. Between the trimmed V and J ends, which lost 3 bases and 1 base, there was a span of 15 bases. The CDR3 covers 17 residues. The CDR3 bases are TGTGCCAGCAGCCAGGGTCCCCCCAGGGGAACTAATGAAAAACTGTTTTTT. It yields the protein CASSQGPPRGTNEKLFF.

This clone was observed once. CDR3: CASSKETGTSGIIGTDTQYF. The CDR3, as DNA: TGTGCCAGCAGCAAAGAGACCGGGACTAGCGGCATCATAGGGACAGATACGCAGTATTTT. The chain uses TRBV21-1 and TRBJ2-3; the table gives TRBD2 as D, unverified against the DNA. TRBV21-1 is annotated as a pseudogene. CDR3 length: 20 residues.

J is TRBJ1-2 and V is TRBV6-5; 9 bases align to TRBD1. CDR1 is MNHEY and CDR2 is SVGAGI in the germline V gene. The length of the CDR3 is 14 residues. Trimming removed 5 bases from V and 0 bases from J; junction bases left unmatched: 1. The CDR3 DNA reads as TGTGCCAGCAGTCGGACAGGGGCTAACTATGGCTACACCTTC. This codes for CASSRTGANYGYTF.

The genes are TRBV7-9 and TRBJ2-3; 12 bases fit TRBD2. Germline V gene lookup returns CDR1 SEHNR and CDR2 FQNEAQ (reference sequence). Trimming took 3 bases from V and 3 from J; bases not matched to a gene: 7. The CDR3 length is 17 residues. CDR3 loop: CASSFSLAGGRTDTQYF. DNA of the CDR3: TGTGCCAGCAGCTTCAGTCTAGCGGGGGGGCGAACAGATACGCAGTATTTT.

The chain uses TRBV5-1 and TRBJ1-1; D is uncertain. CDR3 length: 13 amino acids. Germline V gene lookup returns CDR1 SGHRS and CDR2 YFSETQ. The V end lost 1 base, the J end lost 4 bases, and 8 bases lay between the germline ends. The CDR3: CASSLRYSTEAFF. The CDR3 DNA reads TGCGCCAGCAGCTTGCGGTATTCCACTGAAGCTTTCTTT.

The chain links TRBV11-2 to TRBJ1-1; no firm D call. Trimming left V 1 base short and J 5 bases short, with 11 bases between. This CDR3 is 14 amino acids long. Germline CDR1 reads SGHAT; CDR2 reads FQNNGV. The CDR3 here is CASSLVAYGTEAFF. The CDR3 nucleotides are TGTGCCAGCAGCTTAGTGGCCTACGGGACTGAAGCTTTCTTT.

The gene calls are TRBV5-1 and TRBJ2-1; D remains unclear. V was cut by 3 bases and J by 0 bases, with 4 bases left in between. The CDR3 sequence is 13 residues long. Germline CDR1 and CDR2: SGHRS and YFSETQ. This CDR3 reads CASSSDSYNEQFF. CDR3 nucleotides: TGCGCCAGCAGCTCCGACTCCTACAATGAGCAGTTCTTC.

In nucleotides, the CDR3 is TGTGCCAGCAGCCCAATAGCGGGGGGGCTGAGTAATGAGCAGTTCTTC. Protein: CASSPIAGGLSNEQFF. The rearrangement uses TRBV6-4 and TRBJ2-1, with 11 nucleotides matching TRBD2. Germline values: CDR1 MRHNA, CDR2 SNTAGT. Trimming removed 6 bases from V and 7 bases from J; junction bases left unmatched: 11. The CDR3 loop spans 16 amino acids.

This clone was seen only once. CDR3 in DNA: TGTGCCAGCAGCTTGGAACAGATGAATGGCTACACCTTC. Residues: CASSLEQMNGYTF. V and J are TRBV5-8 and TRBJ1-2, with D unclear. With 0 bases removed from V and 6 bases from J, the gap between germline ends came to 9 bases. This CDR3 is built from 13 residues. Per the germline V gene, CDR1 is SGHTS and CDR2 is YDEGEE. The full variable domain, in which reference TRBV5-8 and TRBJ1-2 provide the parts outside the CDR3, is EAGVTQSPTHLIKTRGQQATLRCSPISGHTSVYWYQQALGLGLQFLLWYDEGEERNRGNFPPRFSGRQFPNYSSELNVNALELEDSALYLCASSLEQMNGYTFGSGTRLTVV.

The chain joins TRBV29-1 to TRBJ2-3, with no clear D. The CDR3 has 12 amino acids. V shed 7 bases and J shed 8 bases, with 16 bases lying between them. Germline assignment: CDR1 SQVTM and CDR2 ANQGSEA. The CDR3 coding sequence is TGCAGCGCTTCCCCTCGAACCGGTACGCAGTATTTT. Translation: CSASPRTGTQYF.

This clone was counted between two and nine times. V gene TRBV12-3 or TRBV12-4 combines with J gene TRBJ2-3; D gene uncertain. Between the trimmed V and J ends, which lost 3 bases and 4 bases, there was a span of 2 bases. The CDR3 consists of 11 residues. The CDR3 DNA sequence: TGTGCCAGCAGTTTCGCAGATACGCAGTATTTT. Protein: CASSFADTQYF.

The chain has TRBV3-1 (or the pseudogene TRBV3-2) and TRBJ2-1; TRBD2 agrees at 7 bases. CDR1 and CDR2 from the germline V gene are LGHDT and YNNKEL (reference sequence). The length of the CDR3 is 12 residues. Trimming removed 6 bases from V and 6 bases from J; junction bases left unmatched: 2. The DNA of the CDR3 is TGTGCCAGCAGTTGGGGGGGCAATGAGCAGTTCTTC. This codes for CASSWGGNEQFF.

V usage is TRBV4-1 and J usage is TRBJ2-3, with TRBD2 matching over 8 bases. Looked up from germline, CDR1 is MGHRA and CDR2 is YSYEKL. The CDR3 length is 17 residues. J was trimmed by 2 bases and V by 0 bases; bases with no gene match: 7. The CDR3 sequence: CASSQEGSGGPTDTQYF. CDR3 sequence (DNA): TGCGCCAGCAGCCAAGAAGGGAGCGGGGGTCCCACAGATACGCAGTATTTT.

V and J are TRBV15 and TRBJ1-3; D is unresolved. The germline V gene encodes CDR1 LNHNV and CDR2 YYDKDF (reference sequence). V was trimmed by 0 bases and J by 0 bases, leaving 6 bases between them. CDR3 length equals 15 residues. CDR3 residues: CATSREGSSGNTIYF. The CDR3 region has the DNA TGTGCCACCAGCAGAGAGGGCAGCTCTGGAAACACCATATATTTT.

This clone was recorded only once. J is TRBJ1-3 and V is TRBV9, with a tentative D call TRBD1 (6 bases). The germline gives CDR1 SGDLS, CDR2 YYNGEE. V lost 3 bases and J 0 bases, leaving 22 bases between the germline ends. The CDR3 runs 19 residues. DNA for the CDR3: TGTGCCAGCAGCGGCCTCCCGGGACATTCTTCGGCCTCTGGAAACACCATATATTTT. Protein: CASSGLPGHSSASGNTIYF.

This clone was found many times. The chain combines TRBV28 with TRBJ2-3; 10 nucleotides align to TRBD2. The V gene end was trimmed by 2 bases and the J gene end by 2 bases; junction bases not matched to a gene: 7. Germline CDR1 is MDHEN and CDR2 is SYDVKM. The CDR3 covers 17 residues. The CDR3 sequence is CASSLILAGAHTDTQYF. In DNA, the CDR3 is TGTGCCAGCAGTTTAATCCTAGCGGGGGCTCACACAGATACGCAGTATTTT.

This chain joins TRBV4-2 and TRBJ1-2; tentative D call: TRBD1 (6 bases). The germline gives CDR1 LGHNA, CDR2 YNFKEQ. V was shortened by 3 bases and J by 2 bases, with 22 bases between the two germline ends. This CDR3 region has 18 residues. CDR3 nucleotide sequence: TGTGCCAGCAGCCAGGGGGCGGACAGCACCCCCAGGAACTATGGCTACACCTTC. Its translation: CASSQGADSTPRNYGYTF.